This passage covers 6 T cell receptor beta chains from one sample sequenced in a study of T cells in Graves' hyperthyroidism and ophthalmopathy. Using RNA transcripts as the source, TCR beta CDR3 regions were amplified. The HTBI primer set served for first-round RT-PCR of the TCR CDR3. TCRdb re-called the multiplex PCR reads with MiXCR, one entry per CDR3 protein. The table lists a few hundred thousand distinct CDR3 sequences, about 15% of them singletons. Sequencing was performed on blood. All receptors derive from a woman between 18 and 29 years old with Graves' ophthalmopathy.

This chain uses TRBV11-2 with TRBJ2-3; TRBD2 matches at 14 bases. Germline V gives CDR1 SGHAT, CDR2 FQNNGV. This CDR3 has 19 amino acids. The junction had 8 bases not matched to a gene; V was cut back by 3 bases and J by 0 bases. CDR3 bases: TGTGCCAGCAGCTTCGGGACTAGCGGGAGAGCTACTAGCACAGATACGCAGTATTTT. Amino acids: CASSFGTSGRATSTDTQYF.

CDR3 sequence reads: CSAILGISYEQYF. CDR3 bases: TGCAGTGCTATTTTGGGCATTTCCTACGAGCAGTACTTC. The chain is built from TRBV20-1 and TRBJ2-7; no definite D call. The CDR3 totals 13 residues. Deletions cut 4 bases from V and 1 base from J, with 11 bases between. Germline V gene lookup returns CDR1 DFQATT and CDR2 SNEGSKA (reference sequence).

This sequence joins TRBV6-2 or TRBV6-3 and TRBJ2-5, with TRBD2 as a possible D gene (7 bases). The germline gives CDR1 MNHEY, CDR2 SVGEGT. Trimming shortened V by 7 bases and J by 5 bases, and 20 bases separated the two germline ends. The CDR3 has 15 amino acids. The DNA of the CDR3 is TGTGCCAGCAAACCCCGGGGGGCCGTAGATGAGACCCAGTACTTC. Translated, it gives CASKPRGAVDETQYF.

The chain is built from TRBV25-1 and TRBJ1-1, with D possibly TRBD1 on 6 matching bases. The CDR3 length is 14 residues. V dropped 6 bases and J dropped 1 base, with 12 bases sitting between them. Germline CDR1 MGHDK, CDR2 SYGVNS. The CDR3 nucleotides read TGTGCCAGCAGATCGGGACACCCGAACACTGAAGCTTTCTTT. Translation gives CASRSGHPNTEAFF.

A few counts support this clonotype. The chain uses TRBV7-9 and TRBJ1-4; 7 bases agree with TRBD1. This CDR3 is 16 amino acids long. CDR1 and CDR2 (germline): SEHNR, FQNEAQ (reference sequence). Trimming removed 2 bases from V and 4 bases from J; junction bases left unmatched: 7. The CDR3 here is CASSLNLRQGNEKLFF. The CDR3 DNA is TGTGCCAGCAGCTTAAATCTCCGACAGGGTAATGAAAAACTGTTTTTT.

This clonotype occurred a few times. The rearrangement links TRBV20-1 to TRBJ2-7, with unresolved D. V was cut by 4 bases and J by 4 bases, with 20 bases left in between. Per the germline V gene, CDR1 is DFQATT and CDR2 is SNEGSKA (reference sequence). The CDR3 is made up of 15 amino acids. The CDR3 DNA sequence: TGCAGTGCTACCTTCGACACGGTTAAGGGATACGAGCAGTACTTC. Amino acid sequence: CSATFDTVKGYEQYF.